This entry concerns a single T cell receptor (beta chain). Participants were aged about 18 to 100 years from around 26 US areas. The data derive from a study of blood T cell repertoires in COVID-19. The authors' processing: Reference gene primer amplification yielded estimated nucleated cell counts. Sequencing used immunoSEQ multiplex PCR; TCRdb keeps in-frame clones, though not all of them. V, J and clone size reflect that table, while D and trimming were determined from the DNA. The profile shows 200,000 to 250,000 clones, 82% of them singletons. The specimen was PBMCs or T cells enriched from blood (not recorded which). The source of this sequence is a woman between 55 and 75 years old who had recovered from COVID-19.

The CDR3 sequence: CASSWGTVNNEQFF. CDR3 in DNA: TGCGCCAGCAGCTGGGGGACAGTCAACAATGAGCAGTTCTTC. V and J are TRBV5-1 and TRBJ2-1, with 7 bases fitting TRBD1. The CDR3 is made up of 14 amino acids. The germline V gene has CDR1 SGHRS and CDR2 YFSETQ. Trimming removed 3 bases from V and 5 bases from J; junction bases left unmatched: 5. The variable domain in full, with the rest retrieved from reference TRBV5-1 and TRBJ2-1, is KAGVTQTPRYLIKTRGQQVTLSCSPISGHRSVSWYQQTPGQGLQFLFEYFSETQRNKGNFPGRFSGRQFSNSRSEMNVSTLELGDSALYLCASSWGTVNNEQFFGPGTRLTVL.